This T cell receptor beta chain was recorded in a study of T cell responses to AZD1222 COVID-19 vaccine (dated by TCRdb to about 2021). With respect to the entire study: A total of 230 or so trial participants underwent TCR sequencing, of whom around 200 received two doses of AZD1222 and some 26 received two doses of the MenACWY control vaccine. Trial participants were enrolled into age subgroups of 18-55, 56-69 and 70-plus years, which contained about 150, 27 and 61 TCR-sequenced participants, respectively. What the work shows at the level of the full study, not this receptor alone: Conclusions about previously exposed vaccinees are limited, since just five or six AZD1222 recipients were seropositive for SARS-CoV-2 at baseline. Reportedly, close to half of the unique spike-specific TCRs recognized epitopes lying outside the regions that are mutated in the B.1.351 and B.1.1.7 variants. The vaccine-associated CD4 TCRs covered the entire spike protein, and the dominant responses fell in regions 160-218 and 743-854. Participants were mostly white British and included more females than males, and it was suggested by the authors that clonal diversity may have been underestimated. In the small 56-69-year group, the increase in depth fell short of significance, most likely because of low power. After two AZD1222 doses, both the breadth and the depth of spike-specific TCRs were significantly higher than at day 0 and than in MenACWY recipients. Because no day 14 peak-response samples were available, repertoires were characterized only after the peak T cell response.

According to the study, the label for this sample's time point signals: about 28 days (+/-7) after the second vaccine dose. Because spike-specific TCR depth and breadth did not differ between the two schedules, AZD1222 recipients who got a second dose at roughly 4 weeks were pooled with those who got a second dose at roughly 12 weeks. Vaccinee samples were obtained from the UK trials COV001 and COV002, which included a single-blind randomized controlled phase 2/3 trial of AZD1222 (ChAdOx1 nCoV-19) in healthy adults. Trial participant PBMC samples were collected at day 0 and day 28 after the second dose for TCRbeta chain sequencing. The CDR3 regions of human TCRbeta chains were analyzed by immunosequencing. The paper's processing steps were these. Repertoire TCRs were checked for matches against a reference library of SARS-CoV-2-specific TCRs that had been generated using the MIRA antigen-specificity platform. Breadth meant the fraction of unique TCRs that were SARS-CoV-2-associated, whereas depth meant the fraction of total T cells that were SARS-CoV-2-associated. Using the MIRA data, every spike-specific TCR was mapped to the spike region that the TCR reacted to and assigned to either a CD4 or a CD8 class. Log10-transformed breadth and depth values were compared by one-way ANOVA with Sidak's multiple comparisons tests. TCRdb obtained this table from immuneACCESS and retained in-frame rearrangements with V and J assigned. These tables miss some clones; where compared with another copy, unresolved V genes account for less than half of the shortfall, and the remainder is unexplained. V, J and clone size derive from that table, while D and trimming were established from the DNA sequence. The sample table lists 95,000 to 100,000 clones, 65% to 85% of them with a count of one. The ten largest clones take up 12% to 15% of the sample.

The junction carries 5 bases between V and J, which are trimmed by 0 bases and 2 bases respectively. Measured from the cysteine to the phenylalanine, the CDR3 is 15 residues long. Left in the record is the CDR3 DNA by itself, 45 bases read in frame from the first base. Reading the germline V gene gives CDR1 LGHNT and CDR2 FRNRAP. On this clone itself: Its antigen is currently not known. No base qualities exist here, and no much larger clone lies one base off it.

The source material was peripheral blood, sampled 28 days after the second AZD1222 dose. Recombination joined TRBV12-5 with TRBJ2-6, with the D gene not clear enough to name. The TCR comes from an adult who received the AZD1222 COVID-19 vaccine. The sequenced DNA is TGTGCTAGTGGTTTGGTACTCCCTGGGGCCAACGTCCTGACTTTC. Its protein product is CASGLVLPGANVLTF.